Each of the 22 T cell receptor beta chains below was sequenced from the same sample in a study of T-cell reconstitution after alpha-beta-depleted transplantation in children. The authors prepared the TCRbeta library with unique molecular identifiers. TCRdb used MiXCR to reprocess the PCR reads, holding one entry per CDR3 protein. This table has a few hundred thousand distinct CDR3 sequences, 25% to 30% appearing once. Sample: PBMCs, taken before TCRalphabeta/CD19-depleted stem cell transplant. The receptors here all came from a boy younger than two with Wiskott-Aldrich syndrome, due to receive a stem cell transplant.

The chain uses TRBV25-1 and TRBJ2-6; D is possibly TRBD1 (6 bases). CDR3 length: 13 residues. Trimming left V 5 bases short and J 11 bases short, with 13 bases between. CDR1 and CDR2 (germline): MGHDK, SYGVNS. The CDR3, as DNA: TGTGCCAGCAGTTACTGGACAGAGGACGTCCTGACTTTC. It translates to CASSYWTEDVLTF.

The CDR3 coding sequence is TGTGCCAGCAGTAGCTTCTTAGGGGGCGGGTATGGCTACACCTTC. As protein: CASSSFLGGGYGYTF. The V and J genes are TRBV12-3 or TRBV12-4 and TRBJ1-2; 7 bases fit TRBD1. The length of the CDR3 is 15 residues. J gave up 5 bases and V 5 bases, and 11 bases lay outside the gene matches.

J is TRBJ2-1 and V is TRBV20-1, with 10 bases lining up with TRBD2. The CDR3 loop spans 15 amino acids. Germline trimming cut 6 bases from V and 6 bases from J; bases unmatched to any gene: 11. Germline lookup yields CDR1 DFQATT and CDR2 SNEGSKA (reference sequence). CDR3 DNA sequence: TGCAGTGCGCCTATAGCGGGAGGCGGTTCCAATGAGCAGTTCTTC. It yields the protein CSAPIAGGGSNEQFF.

This chain uses TRBV12-3 or TRBV12-4 with TRBJ2-1, with 12 nucleotides matching TRBD2. The CDR3 loop spans 17 amino acids. The V segment lost 8 bases and the J segment 0 bases; nucleotides outside the gene matches: 8. The CDR3 protein is CASSTSGRYSSYNEQFF. The CDR3 DNA reads as TGTGCCAGCTCGACTAGCGGGAGATATAGCTCCTACAATGAGCAGTTCTTC.

The chain couples TRBV12-3 or TRBV12-4 to TRBJ2-1, with D unresolved. Trimming removed 6 bases at V and 7 bases at J, with 16 bases between. This CDR3 contains 14 residues. CDR3: CASRPRTVGNEQFF. The CDR3, as DNA: TGTGCCAGCAGGCCCCGGACGGTCGGGAATGAGCAGTTCTTC.

A few counts support this clonotype. This chain connects TRBV6-1 to TRBJ1-5; the match to TRBD1 covers 7 bases. The CDR3 sequence is 13 residues long. Unmatched junction bases numbered 8, after V lost 6 bases and J lost 9 bases. Germline V CDR1 and CDR2: MNHNS, SASEGT. CDR3: CASRLTGAAPQHF. DNA for the CDR3: TGTGCCAGCAGACTTACAGGGGCCGCGCCCCAGCATTTT.

The CDR3 DNA reads TGTGCCAGCCGCGGAGCGGGAGGCACAGATACGCAGTATTTT. Its translation is CASRGAGGTDTQYF. The chain links TRBV27 to TRBJ2-3; 8 bases match TRBD2. CDR3 size: 14 residues. From germline, CDR1 is MNHEY and CDR2 SMNVEV (reference sequence). V was clipped by 8 bases and J by 1 base; unmatched bases: 5.

This clonotype was detected ten times or more. This chain links TRBV12-3 or TRBV12-4 with TRBJ2-7; D call uncertain. Trimming stripped 3 bases from V and 0 bases from J, with 6 bases between. CDR3 length: 13 amino acids. CDR3 protein: CASSFRASYEQYF. The CDR3 DNA reads TGTGCCAGCAGTTTTAGGGCCTCCTACGAGCAGTACTTC.

In its sample, this clonotype was seen many times. J is TRBJ2-1 and V is TRBV7-2, with 14 bases matching TRBD2. J was trimmed by 9 bases and V by 0 bases; bases with no gene match: 4. CDR3 length equals 16 residues. Germline V gene lookup returns CDR1 SGHTA and CDR2 FQGNSA. Here the CDR3 reads CASSLAGLAGGPEQFF. CDR3 nucleotide sequence: TGTGCCAGCAGCTTAGCCGGACTAGCGGGAGGTCCTGAGCAGTTCTTC.

This clonotype was recorded a few times. The CDR3 DNA follows: TGTGCCAGCAGTATAATCAGGGGAGGGAATCAGCCCCAGCATTTT. Its translation is CASSIIRGGNQPQHF. The rearrangement links TRBV6-1 to TRBJ1-5; TRBD1 is a possible D gene (6 bases). The CDR3 totals 15 residues. The germline CDR1 and CDR2 sequences are MNHNS and SASEGT. V lost 5 bases and J 4 bases, leaving 15 bases between the germline ends.

This chain links TRBV10-3 with TRBJ1-2; D unclear. The CDR3 is made up of 15 amino acids. Trimming pared 5 bases from V and 8 bases from J, leaving 21 bases between. Germline CDR1 reads ENHRY; CDR2 reads SYGVKD. CDR3 in amino acids: CAISPGLQTLEGYTF. CDR3 bases: TGTGCCATCAGTCCAGGCCTTCAGACCTTAGAAGGCTACACCTTC.

V usage is TRBV6-1 and J usage is TRBJ1-1, with 7 bases lining up with TRBD1. Germline V CDR1 and CDR2: MNHNS, SASEGT. CDR3 length equals 14 residues. V lost 4 bases to trimming and J lost 5 bases; unmatched junction nucleotides: 7. CDR3 nucleotides: TGTGCCAGCAGTGTAACAGGGGCGTGGACTGAAGCTTTCTTT. This codes for CASSVTGAWTEAFF.

This clonotype has a handful of counts. DNA of the CDR3: TGCAGTGCTAGATCTGGGGTCTACGGGACTAGCGGTTACACCGGGGAGCTGTTTTTT. It is translated as CSARSGVYGTSGYTGELFF. The V call is TRBV20-1, the J call TRBJ2-2, with TRBD2 identical over 11 bases. This CDR3 comprises 19 residues. V shed 2 bases, J shed 3 bases, and the junction held 14 bases outside the gene matches. Looked up from germline, CDR1 is DFQATT and CDR2 is SNEGSKA (reference sequence).

This clonotype was picked up many times. The V gene is TRBV20-1, the J gene TRBJ2-5, with 7 bases matching TRBD2. Per the germline V gene, CDR1 is DFQATT and CDR2 is SNEGSKA (reference sequence). The junction had 11 bases not matched to a gene; V was cut back by 5 bases and J by 2 bases. This CDR3 contains 15 residues. The CDR3 is CSAGPSSGPQETQYF. The CDR3 DNA reads TGCAGTGCTGGACCTTCTAGCGGTCCTCAAGAGACCCAGTACTTC.

This clonotype appeared a few times. The gene calls are TRBV12-3 or TRBV12-4 and TRBJ1-2; D perhaps matches TRBD1 (6 bases). This CDR3 region has 15 residues. The ends were cut back, 3 bases at V and 0 bases at J, with 11 bases in the middle. The chain's CDR3 is CASSFRDTSNYGYTF. CDR3 sequence (DNA): TGTGCCAGCAGTTTTCGGGACACCTCTAACTATGGCTACACCTTC.

This CDR3 reads CASRWDPNTGELFF. The CDR3 DNA is TGTGCCAGCAGGTGGGACCCCAACACCGGGGAGCTGTTTTTT. The V and J genes are TRBV5-4 and TRBJ2-2; D may be TRBD1 or TRBD2 (5 bases each). CDR1 is SGHNT and CDR2 is YYREEE in the germline V gene (reference sequence). The CDR3 consists of 14 residues. The V end lost 5 bases, the J end lost 2 bases, and 10 bases lay between the germline ends.

This clonotype was seen a few times. The chain couples TRBV5-1 to TRBJ2-3; TRBD2 matches at 11 bases. The ends lost 4 bases at V and 4 bases at J; junction bases unmatched: 8. The CDR3 length is 16 residues. CDR1 and CDR2 from the germline V gene are SGHRS and YFSETQ. CDR3 sequence reads: CASSPGLAEGADTQYF. For the CDR3, the DNA is TGCGCCAGCAGCCCGGGACTAGCGGAGGGGGCAGATACGCAGTATTTT.

The chain is built from TRBV5-1 and TRBJ2-2, with D possibly matching TRBD1 (6 bases). The length of the CDR3 is 20 residues. V gave up 4 bases and J gave up 0 bases, with 25 bases separating them. Germline-derived CDR1 and CDR2 are SGHRS and YFSETQ. DNA of the CDR3: TGCGCCAGCAGCCCCGGGGACATTTGGACCTGGGCGGCGAACACCGGGGAGCTGTTTTTT. Translation: CASSPGDIWTWAANTGELFF.

A word on this clonotype: The junction departs from the called germline gene at one end, perhaps through a read error. V is TRBV27 and J is TRBJ2-7, with TRBD1 identical over 7 bases. CDR1 is MNHEY and CDR2 is SMNVEV in the germline V gene (reference sequence). CDR3 length: 14 amino acids. DNA of the CDR3: TGTGCCAGCAGCACCCGACAGGGCTCCAACGAGCAGTACTTC. Its translation is CASSTRQGSNEQYF.

This clonotype turned up a few times. The chain links TRBV5-6 to TRBJ2-5, with D possibly matching TRBD1 (5 bases). The CDR3 has 15 residues. Between the trimmed V and J ends, which lost 0 bases and 3 bases, there was a span of 12 bases. Germline V gene lookup returns CDR1 SGHDT and CDR2 YYEEEE. CDR3 in DNA: TGTGCCAGCAGCTTGGTTTTTCAGGGAAAAGAGACCCAGTACTTC. Amino acids: CASSLVFQGKETQYF.

This chain links TRBV5-6 with TRBJ2-5; perhaps TRBD2 as D (5 bases). This CDR3 is built from 13 residues. The V and J ends lost 0 bases and 5 bases respectively, with 8 bases between them. Germline CDR1 reads SGHDT; CDR2 reads YYEEEE. The DNA for the CDR3 is TGTGCCAGCAGCTTGGTAGCGACCGAGACCCAGTACTTC. Translating gives CASSLVATETQYF.

This clonotype was picked up a small number of times. The chain joins TRBV20-1 to TRBJ1-4; D is perhaps TRBD1 (5 bases). The ends were cut back, 0 bases at V and 5 bases at J, with 16 bases in the middle. The CDR3 is made up of 16 amino acids. From germline, CDR1 is DFQATT and CDR2 SNEGSKA (reference sequence). The CDR3 nucleotides are TGCAGTGCTAGAGATCGGGACCGAACCGAAAATGAAAAACTGTTTTTT. The encoded protein is CSARDRDRTENEKLFF.